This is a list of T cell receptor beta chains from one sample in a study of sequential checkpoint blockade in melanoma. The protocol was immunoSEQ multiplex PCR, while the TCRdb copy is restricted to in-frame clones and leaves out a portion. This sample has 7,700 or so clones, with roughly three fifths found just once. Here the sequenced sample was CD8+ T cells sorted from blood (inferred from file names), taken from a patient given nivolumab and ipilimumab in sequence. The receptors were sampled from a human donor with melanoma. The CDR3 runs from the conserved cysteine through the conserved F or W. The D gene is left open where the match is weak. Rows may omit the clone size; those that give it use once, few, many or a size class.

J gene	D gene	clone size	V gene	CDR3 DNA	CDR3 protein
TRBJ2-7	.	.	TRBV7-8	TGTGCCAGCAATGTTGAGGGATACGAGCAGTACTTC	CASNVEGYEQYF
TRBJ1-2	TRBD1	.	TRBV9	TGTGCCAGCAGGGGACAGGGGATGGAAGGCTACACCTTC	CASRGQGMEGYTF
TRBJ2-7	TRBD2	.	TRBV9	TGTGCCAGCAGCTTTCGGGCGACTAGCGGCGAGCAGTACTTC	CASSFRATSGEQYF
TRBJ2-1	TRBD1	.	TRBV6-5	TGTGCCAGCAGTTACAGGGGACAGGGGCTCAATGAGCAGTTCTTC	CASSYRGQGLNEQFF
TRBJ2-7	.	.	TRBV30	TGTGCCTGGAGTGAAGACAGCTTCTCCTACGAGCAGTACTTC	CAWSEDSFSYEQYF
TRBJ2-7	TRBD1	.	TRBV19	TGTGCCAGTAGTCCAGGACAGGGGCCAACCTACGAGCAGTACTTC	CASSPGQGPTYEQYF
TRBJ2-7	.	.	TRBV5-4	TGTGCCAGCAGCTTGAGCGGTAGCGGCCCCTACGAGCAGTACTTC	CASSLSGSGPYEQYF
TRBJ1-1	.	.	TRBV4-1	TGCGCCAGCAGCTACACCGAGAACACTGAAGCTTTCTTT	CASSYTENTEAFF
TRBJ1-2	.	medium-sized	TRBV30	TGTGCCTGGAGTACAGGTCTGATGGATGGCTACACCTTC	CAWSTGLMDGYTF
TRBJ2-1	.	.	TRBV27	TGTGCCATCATCTTGGACAATTCCAATGAGCAGTTCTTC	CAIILDNSNEQFF
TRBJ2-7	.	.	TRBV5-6	TGTGCCAGCAGCCTACAGGGAATGTCCTACGAGCAGTACTTC	CASSLQGMSYEQYF
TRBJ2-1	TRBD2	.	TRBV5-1	TGCGCCAGCAGCCACAGTGCGAGCGGGGGATACAATGAGCAGTTCTTC	CASSHSASGGYNEQFF
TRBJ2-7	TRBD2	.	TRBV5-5	TGTGCCAGCAGCTTGTCAGCGGGAGGGCCATCTACCTACGAGCAGTACTTC	CASSLSAGGPSTYEQYF
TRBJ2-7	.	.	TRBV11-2	TGTGCCAGCAGCTCAGAGGGGGGGATTTTTTCCTACGAGCAGTACTTC	CASSSEGGIFSYEQYF
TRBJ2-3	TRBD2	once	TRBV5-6	TGTGCCAGCAGCTTGGGGCTACTTAGCGGGAGGGCCTCAGATACGCAGTATTTT	CASSLGLLSGRASDTQYF
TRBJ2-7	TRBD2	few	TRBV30	TGTGCCTGGGGGGGACTAGTTTCGGGAGAGCAGTACTTC	CAWGGLVSGEQYF
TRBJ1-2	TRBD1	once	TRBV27	TGTGCCAGCGGAGATTACGGGGACAGATCGGATGGCTACACCTTC	CASGDYGDRSDGYTF
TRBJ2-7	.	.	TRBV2	TGTGCCAGCAGTAGAGAATTAGCCTACGAGCAGTACTTC	CASSRELAYEQYF
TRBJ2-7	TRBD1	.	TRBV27	TGTGCCAGCAGTTTTGGGACAGGGACGCAGTACTTC	CASSFGTGTQYF
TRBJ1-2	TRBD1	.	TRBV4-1	TGCGCCAGCAGCCGAGGACTACCGGGACAGGGAAGCTATGGCTACACCTTC	CASSRGLPGQGSYGYTF
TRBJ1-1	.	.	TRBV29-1	TGCAGCTCCGGAGGGGCATCTGAAGCTTTCTTT	CSSGGASEAFF
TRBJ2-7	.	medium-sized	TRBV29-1	TGCAGCGTTGGCGGTCTGTCCTCCTACGAGCAGTACTTC	CSVGGLSSYEQYF